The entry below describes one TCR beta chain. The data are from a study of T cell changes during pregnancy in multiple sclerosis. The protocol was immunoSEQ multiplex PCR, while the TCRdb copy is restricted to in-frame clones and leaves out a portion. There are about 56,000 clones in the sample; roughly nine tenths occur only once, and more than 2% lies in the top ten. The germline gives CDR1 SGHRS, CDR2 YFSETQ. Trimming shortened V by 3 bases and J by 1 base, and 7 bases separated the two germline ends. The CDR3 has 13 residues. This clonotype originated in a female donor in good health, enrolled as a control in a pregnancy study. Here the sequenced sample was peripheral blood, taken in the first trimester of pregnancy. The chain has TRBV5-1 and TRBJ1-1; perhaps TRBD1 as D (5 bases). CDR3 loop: CASSSGQNTEAFF. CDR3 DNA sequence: TGCGCCAGCAGCTCTGGACAGAACACTGAAGCTTTCTTT.